This T cell receptor (beta chain) was obtained from a study of regulatory T cells in long-lasting Graves disease. Study overall: For a period under 3 months, newly diagnosed Graves' patients had taken antithyroid drugs.

This CDR3 spans 14 amino acids. The V segment lost 4 bases and the J segment 3 bases; nucleotides outside the gene matches: 6. CDR1 SGHRS and CDR2 YFSETQ come from the germline V gene. This clonotype showed up many times. The time point was: newly diagnosed GD, antithyroid drugs for less than 3 months. Extracted RNA from PBMCs served as the source of the TCR library. CDR3-region Arm-PCR and iRepertoire HTBI primers produced the TCR beta libraries. TCRdb analysed the multiplex PCR reads with MiXCR anew, one entry per CDR3 protein. The repertoire holds 410,000 or so distinct CDR3 sequences, with 14% to 15% as singletons. The same data also contributed to another study, on T cells in Graves' hyperthyroidism and ophthalmopathy. That investigation notes: HTBI primers were used for first-round RT-PCR of the TCR CDR3. Most clonotypes expanded in thyroid above 0.001 were likewise present in blood.

Sequenced here: peripheral blood mononuclear cells (PBMCs), sampled at new diagnosis, from a patient treated with antithyroid drugs. V usage is TRBV5-1 and J usage is TRBJ1-1; 7 bases match TRBD1. The TCR sequence derives from a woman in her 30s with Graves disease. The CDR3 spells CASSQNRGHTEAFF. The CDR3 DNA sequence: TGCGCCAGCAGCCAGAACAGGGGACACACTGAAGCTTTCTTT.